These 25 T cell receptor beta chains share one sample of origin, sequenced in a study of blood T cells in healthy people across ages. A second 7 to 11 cycle PCR used barcoded and J-beta primers. TCRdb re-analysed the 5' RACE reads in MiXCR, keeping a single row per CDR3 protein. The table includes 1 million or so distinct CDR3 sequences, about 25% detected once. These data were also reused for a study on T cells of mothers and their children.

Sequenced input: blood. The source of these receptors is a girl aged 2 to 10 in good health.

The chain links TRBV4-1 to TRBJ2-5; 10 bases are a match to TRBD1. The CDR3 length is 14 residues. V gave up 4 bases and J gave up 11 bases; unmatched junction bases: 10. The germline CDR1 and CDR2 sequences are MGHRA and YSYEKL. In DNA, the CDR3 is TGCGCCAGCAGCCCCCGACAGGGGGCGAGTGAGCAGTACTTC. Residues: CASSPRQGASEQYF.

This sequence joins TRBV5-1 and TRBJ2-3; the D gene is possibly TRBD2 (6 bases). The germline CDR1 and CDR2 sequences are SGHRS and YFSETQ. The CDR3 runs to 15 residues. The V gene lost 4 bases and the J gene lost 3 bases, with 15 bases spanning the gap. The CDR3 bases are TGCGCCAGCAGCGTCGGGACTCACCAAACAGATACGCAGTATTTT. Amino acid sequence: CASSVGTHQTDTQYF.

The V and J genes are TRBV9 and TRBJ1-2; D is perhaps TRBD1 (6 bases). Germline V lookup: CDR1 SGDLS, CDR2 YYNGEE. The V end was cut by 3 bases, the J end by 0 bases, with 12 bases between. This CDR3 has 15 residues. This CDR3 is CASSAQGTSNYGYTF. The CDR3 bases are TGTGCCAGCAGCGCACAGGGTACCTCTAACTATGGCTACACCTTC.

The table lists this clonotype with a few counts. The chain joins TRBV28 to TRBJ2-6; TRBD2 is a possible D gene (6 bases). V was shortened by 10 bases and J by 5 bases, with 27 bases between the two germline ends. Germline V gene data show CDR1 as MDHEN and CDR2 as SYDVKM. The CDR3 totals 18 residues. The CDR3 coding sequence is TGTGCCACCGCTCCGCGGGGACGAACCCCCTCGAGGGCCAACGTCCTGACTTTC. It encodes CATAPRGRTPSRANVLTF.

On this clonotype: The junction shows a germline mismatch at one end, possibly a read error. The V call is TRBV7-2, the J call TRBJ2-5; D remains ambiguous. In germline, CDR1 is SGHTA, CDR2 FQGNSA. This CDR3 has 15 residues. As DNA, the CDR3 is TGTGCCAGCAACTTACCCAATCCCTTTTTATGGACCCAGTACTTC. This sequence encodes CASNLPNPFLWTQYF.

The rearrangement links TRBV20-1 to TRBJ2-1, with D possibly matching TRBD2 (6 bases). The V and J ends lost 3 bases and 8 bases respectively, with 14 bases between them. In germline, CDR1 is DFQATT, CDR2 SNEGSKA (reference sequence). CDR3 size: 13 residues. The CDR3 protein is CSASRRGIDEQFF. As DNA, the CDR3 is TGCAGTGCTAGTAGGAGGGGAATCGATGAGCAGTTCTTC.

This clonotype has more than one count but fewer than ten. V and J are TRBV12-3 or TRBV12-4 and TRBJ2-5, with D perhaps assigned TRBD1 or TRBD2 (5 bases each). Trimming cost V 6 bases and J 5 bases, with 13 bases left between them. The CDR3 contains 13 residues. The CDR3 loop reads CASRGTPRETQYF. Here the CDR3 DNA reads TGTGCCAGCAGGGGGACGCCCAGGGAGACCCAGTACTTC.

The chain employs TRBV4-1 and TRBJ2-7; D is uncertain. This CDR3 has 14 residues. V lost 0 bases, J lost 3 bases, and 9 bases lay in between. Germline loops: CDR1 MGHRA, CDR2 YSYEKL. The CDR3 bases are TGCGCCAGCAGCCAAGACGACGGATACTACGAGCAGTACTTC. Amino acid sequence: CASSQDDGYYEQYF.

Turning to this clonotype: Since no conserved phenylalanine or tryptophan closes the CDR3, a read error is the likely cause. V is TRBV6-5 and J is TRBJ2-2; 7 bases agree with TRBD2. This CDR3 is built from 15 residues. Germline-derived CDR1 and CDR2 are MNHEY and SVGAGI. V shed 3 bases, J shed 4 bases, and the junction held 5 bases outside the gene matches. CDR3 nucleotide sequence: TGTGCCAGCAGTTATCGGGCGGGAGCCACCGGGGAGCTGTTTCTT. Protein: CASSYRAGATGELFL.

The chain carries TRBV20-1 and TRBJ2-1; perhaps TRBD2 as D (6 bases). Germline V lookup: CDR1 DFQATT, CDR2 SNEGSKA (reference sequence). This CDR3 contains 13 residues. V was pared by 6 bases and J by 6 bases, with 15 bases between. The CDR3 region has the DNA TGCAGTGCCCGTCGACTAGACGGCAATGAGCAGTTCTTC. Its protein product is CSARRLDGNEQFF.

This clonotype was seen a handful of times. This chain uses TRBV5-1 with TRBJ2-5; TRBD1 or TRBD2 may be the D gene (5 bases each). The DNA matches TRBJ2-1 better at its end, which makes the J call doubtful. Germline lookup yields CDR1 SGHRS and CDR2 YFSETQ. The length of the CDR3 is 13 residues. CDR3 in amino acids: CASSGDLMDEQFF. CDR3 nucleotide sequence: TGCGCCAGCAGTGGGGACCTTATGGATGAGCAGTTCTTC.

This clonotype was seen more than once but under ten times. The J gene is TRBJ1-2, the V gene TRBV29-1, with 7 bases that match TRBD1. Germline trimming cut 7 bases from V and 1 base from J; bases unmatched to any gene: 9. In germline, CDR1 is SQVTM, CDR2 ANQGSEA. The CDR3 is made up of 14 amino acids. The CDR3 DNA is TGCAGCGCCGACAGGGCGGCGGTTAACTATGGCTACACCTTC. Encoded protein: CSADRAAVNYGYTF.

This clonotype was picked up a small number of times. This CDR3 is CASSYFGQNTEAFF. The CDR3 DNA reads TGTGCCAGCAGTTACTTCGGACAAAACACTGAAGCTTTCTTT. The V and J genes are TRBV6-5 and TRBJ1-1; TRBD1 is a possible D gene (5 bases). Germline-derived CDR1 and CDR2 are MNHEY and SVGAGI. V lost 1 base and J 2 bases, leaving 8 bases between the germline ends. This CDR3 region has 14 residues.

The genes are TRBV2 and TRBJ1-4; weak D call: TRBD1 (5 bases). CDR1 is SNHLY and CDR2 is FYNNEI in the germline V gene. The CDR3 is 16 residues long. V shed 2 bases and J shed 0 bases, with 10 bases lying between them. The DNA of the CDR3 is TGTGCCAGCAGTGAATGGGAAGGGGCAACTAATGAAAAACTGTTTTTT. The encoded protein is CASSEWEGATNEKLFF.

This chain connects TRBV4-3 to TRBJ2-5; 10 bases agree with TRBD2. The junction had 9 bases not matched to a gene; V was cut back by 0 bases and J by 8 bases. The CDR3 runs 16 residues. Germline lookup yields CDR1 LGHNA and CDR2 YSLEER. CDR3 in DNA: TGCGCCAGCAGCCAAGATTTGATAAGCGGGGGGGGAACCCAGTACTTC. Its protein is CASSQDLISGGGTQYF.

This chain uses TRBV4-3 with TRBJ1-5; TRBD1 matches at 9 bases. The V gene's germline CDR1 is LGHNA and CDR2 YSLEER. This CDR3 has 15 amino acids. Trimming cost V 0 bases and J 5 bases; bases outside gene matches: 2. CDR3: CASSQDWTGDQPQHF. The CDR3 region has the DNA TGCGCCAGCAGCCAAGATTGGACAGGGGATCAGCCCCAGCATTTT.

V gene TRBV7-3 combines with J gene TRBJ2-5; D ambiguous. CDR3 length equals 13 residues. Trimming cost V 6 bases and J 4 bases, with 12 bases left between them. The germline CDR1 and CDR2 sequences are SGHTA and FQGTGA. The CDR3, as DNA: TGTGCCAGCAGGGCTAACCTGGGAGAGACCCAGTACTTC. This codes for CASRANLGETQYF.

The chain uses TRBV29-1 and TRBJ1-2, with 8 bases matching TRBD1. The CDR3 contains 13 residues. Germline trimming cut 6 bases from V and 4 bases from J; bases unmatched to any gene: 7. Germline-derived CDR1 and CDR2 are SQVTM and ANQGSEA. The DNA for the CDR3 is TGCAGCGTAACCCTGACAGGGGCCTATGGCTACACCTTC. It encodes CSVTLTGAYGYTF.

This clonotype was detected once. V is TRBV20-1 and J is TRBJ2-1, with 15 bases identical to TRBD2. CDR1 is DFQATT and CDR2 is SNEGSKA in the germline V gene (reference sequence). Trimming removed 4 bases from V and 10 bases from J; junction bases left unmatched: 11. This CDR3 has 16 residues. This CDR3 reads CSATGLAGGPSGEQFF. CDR3 nucleotides: TGCAGTGCTACAGGACTAGCGGGGGGGCCTTCGGGAGAGCAGTTCTTC.

In this sample, this clonotype turned up a few times. This chain uses TRBV7-2 with TRBJ2-6; the D gene is possibly TRBD1 (6 bases). The V gene's germline CDR1 is SGHTA and CDR2 FQGNSA. The CDR3 contains 15 residues. V was shortened by 3 bases and J by 2 bases, with 8 bases between the two germline ends. This CDR3 reads CASSLWGPGANVLTF. The CDR3 coding sequence is TGTGCCAGCAGCTTGTGGGGGCCTGGGGCCAACGTCCTGACTTTC.

This clonotype turned up a few times. This rearrangement joins TRBV10-3 to TRBJ2-5; D unclear. Gene TRBJ2-7 matches the end of the DNA better, so the J call may be wrong. This CDR3 is 13 amino acids long. Germline CDR1 and CDR2: ENHRY and SYGVKD. Here the CDR3 DNA reads TGTGCCATCAGTGATGGCCCCTCCTACGAGCAGTACTTC. Translation gives CAISDGPSYEQYF.

The chain employs TRBV29-1 and TRBJ2-1; no reliable D call. Germline V gene sequence: CDR1 SQVTM, CDR2 ANQGSEA. Trimming cost V 6 bases and J 8 bases, with 8 bases left between them. This CDR3 has 10 amino acids. CDR3 bases: TGCAGCGTCCAGTCTTATGAGCAGTTCTTC. Residues: CSVQSYEQFF.

This chain uses TRBV11-2 with TRBJ2-5; tentatively, D is TRBD2 (5 bases). Germline values: CDR1 SGHAT, CDR2 FQNNGV. V shed 3 bases and J shed 0 bases, with 8 bases lying between them. The CDR3 extends over 14 amino acids. CDR3 in DNA: TGTGCCAGCAGCTTTGCTAGCCACCAAGAGACCCAGTACTTC. Amino acids: CASSFASHQETQYF.

This sequence joins TRBV7-9 and TRBJ1-2; D call uncertain. This CDR3 has 19 residues. The V gene lost 4 bases and the J gene lost 5 bases, with 29 bases spanning the gap. Germline V gene sequence: CDR1 SEHNR, CDR2 FQNEAQ (reference sequence). CDR3 amino acids: CASSSSLMANRAIWYGYTF. Written as DNA, the CDR3 is TGTGCCAGCAGCTCTTCATTGATGGCAAACCGGGCCATCTGGTATGGCTACACCTTC.

The chain links TRBV28 to TRBJ2-4, with TRBD2 matching over 7 bases. V shed 4 bases and J 6 bases; nucleotides not matched to a gene: 6. The germline gives CDR1 MDHEN, CDR2 SYDVKM. CDR3 length: 14 amino acids. The CDR3 DNA reads TGTGCCAGCAGTTCTTGGACTAGGCGAAACATTCAGTACTTC. Translated: CASSSWTRRNIQYF.